This record looks at one T cell receptor (beta chain) sequence and its context. Its antigen target is currently unknown. Base-call qualities are not available, and no considerably larger clone is one nucleotide away. The time point label here, explained by the study, means: about a year on ibrutinib. Approximately 2 micrograms of genomic DNA were extracted from cryopreserved PBMCs for TCR beta library preparation. Longitudinal blood samples from CLL patients receiving ibrutinib monotherapy were subjected to high-throughput TCR beta sequencing. The patients took part in an open-label, single-center phase 2 trial of ibrutinib monotherapy. This specimen belongs to a study of cytotoxic CD8 clonotypes in ibrutinib-treated CLL (TCRdb year 2021). Regarding the research as a whole: The cohort had ten to twelve relapsed/refractory and approximately 14 treatment-naive patients; 17 were IGHV unmutated. On average, each sample had roughly 250,000 productive templates and under 95,000 productive rearrangements. Of the approximately 90 people in the trial, about 27 had longitudinal samples available. Cryopreserved peripheral blood mononuclear cells were collected at three points: before therapy, at response, and at either sustained remission or disease progression. The response samples were drawn at a median of approximately 12 months into treatment, with a range of about 6 to 36 months. Responses were partial in around 25 patients and complete in 2; after median about 5.5 years follow-up, roughly 14 stayed in remission and approximately 12 progressed. Every sample from remission and from progressive disease was obtained while the patients were still on ibrutinib.

The goal of deep resolution MiSeq sequencing was a depth between 1 in 1 million and 1 in 200,000 T cells, and coverage averaged 10x per clonotype. TCR beta libraries were generated with the immunoSEQ hsTCRB Kit. The original pipeline was this. ImmunoSEQ Data Assistant and ImmunoSEQ Analyzer were used for data analysis, and V, D and J genes were assigned according to IMGT definitions. Clonality, which ranges from 0 to 1, was calculated by subtracting the normalized Shannon entropy of productive rearrangement frequencies from one. Only overrepresented clonotypes making up at least 0.05% of the repertoire of each patient were included in the public clonotype analysis. Fewer than 15 age-matched healthy donor repertoires from immuneACCESS served as clonality controls. The table was pulled from immuneACCESS by TCRdb, which kept in-frame rearrangements only. Such tables lose some clones; where checked, under half of the loss comes from unresolved V genes, and the rest has no known cause. V, J and clone size derive from that table, while D and trimming were established from the DNA sequence. The sample includes 55,000 to 85,000 clones, with less than 95% observed a single time. The ten largest clones take up around 3.1% of the sample.

Broader findings and caveats from the paper: Sampling times were not matched between patients in sustained remission and patients whose disease was progressing, and lymph node repertoires were not examined. Clonality rose at ibrutinib response, remained stable during sustained remission, and dropped back toward baseline at progression. Baseline clonality was found to be higher than that of age-matched healthy donors and was strongly correlated with circulating CD8+ T-cell counts. Public clonotypes were rare and either contracted or stayed stable during treatment, and the rise in clonality at ibrutinib response reflected the expansion of private clonotypes.

V was cut back by 3 bases and J by 1 base, leaving a gap of 4 bases between them. From the germline V gene, CDR1 is MDHEN and CDR2 is SYDVKM. The CDR3 covers 13 residues, taking in both the cysteine and the phenylalanine. Only the CDR3 portion is preserved as DNA: 39 bases, with reading frame beginning at the first base. The sequencing here drew on PBMCs, taken after 12 months of ibrutinib treatment. The sequence joins TRBV28 to TRBJ1-5; there is no confident call for the D gene. The clonotype originates from a human donor with chronic lymphocytic leukemia. The DNA is TGTGCCAGCAGTTTTGACAGCAATCAGCCCCAGCATTTT. This encodes CASSFDSNQPQHF. Outside the CDR3, residues come from the reference TRBV28 and TRBJ1-5 proteins, so the full variable domain is: DVKVTQSSRYLVKRTGEKVFLECVQDMDHENMFWYRQDPGLGLRLIYFSYDVKMKEKGDIPEGYSVSREKKERFSLILESASTNQTSMYLCASSFDSNQPQHFGDGTRLSIL.